The clone carrying this TCR beta chain was detected only a few times. Its antigen is still unknown. The V end lost 0 bases, the J end lost 5 bases, and 7 bases lay between the germline ends. CDR1 and CDR2 from the germline V gene are SGHVS and FNYEAQ. The CDR3 runs 13 residues. This sample was included in a study of cytomegalovirus exposure and HLA in healthy donors. Study-level findings and limits: In a later analysis, compared with equally common non-associated chains, HLA-associated beta chains were more expanded. Several of the most significant clusters appeared linked to common viral pathogens, based on a later analysis. In a later analysis, at a false discovery rate of 0.05, fewer than 20,000 TCR beta sequences were associated with HLA alleles. HLA restriction was apparent for most CMV-associated TCR beta chains in a later analysis.

PCR amplification relied on 60 Vbeta primers (plus 13 Jbeta primers). Data came from immunoSEQ multiplex PCR; TCRdb stores just in-frame clones and leaves some out. The profile shows around 150,000 clones, roughly three quarters of them singletons. This sequence originates from a male donor in good health and CMV-seropositive. V is TRBV7-6 and J is TRBJ1-1; D not certain. The source material was PBMCs. The CDR3, as DNA: TGTGCCAGCAGCTTAGCGTCCCAGACTGAAGCTTTCTTT. The encoded protein is CASSLASQTEAFF.